This T cell receptor beta chain was recovered during a study of blood T cells in healthy people across ages. Trimming removed 3 bases from V and 0 bases from J, with 6 bases in between. CDR1 and CDR2 from the germline V gene are DFQATT and SNEGSKA (reference sequence). The CDR3 covers 14 residues. This clonotype has only a few counts. It was with a sample-barcoded 5' primer and a J-beta primer mix that a second PCR of about 7 to 12 cycles was run. Each of the cDNA molecules was tagged by a template-switch adaptor with 12 random nucleotides. TCRdb analysed the 5' RACE reads with MiXCR anew, one entry per CDR3 protein. The data show about 570,000 distinct CDR3 sequences, 25% to 30% seen once.

The source material was blood. This chain joins TRBV20-1 and TRBJ2-6; D remains ambiguous. The clonotype comes from a woman in her 70s in good health. CDR3 sequence: CSARVGSGANVLTF. In nucleotides, the CDR3 is TGCAGTGCTAGGGTGGGCTCTGGGGCCAACGTCCTGACTTTC.